Listed here are 7 T cell receptor beta chains from one sample, sequenced in a study of blood T cell repertoires in COVID-19. Method: immunoSEQ multiplex PCR; TCRdb's copy keeps in-frame clones and lacks some. This table has around 280,000 clones, around nine tenths appearing once. Input material: PBMCs or T cells enriched from blood (not recorded which). These receptors all stem from a woman in her thirties or forties who had recovered from COVID-19.

The V gene is TRBV25-1, the J gene TRBJ2-7; D is uncertain. V lost 3 bases and J lost 3, with 12 bases in between. The germline CDR1 and CDR2 sequences are MGHDK and SYGVNS. The CDR3 sequence is 14 residues long. The CDR3 region is CASSDTTKNYEQYF. CDR3 nucleotide sequence: TGTGCCAGCAGTGACACGACAAAAAACTACGAGCAGTACTTC.

The chain recombines TRBV30 with TRBJ2-2; D call uncertain. The V gene lost 8 bases and the J gene lost 6 bases, with 10 bases spanning the gap. Germline CDR1 and CDR2: GTSNPN and SVGIG (reference sequence). The CDR3 length is 11 residues. The CDR3: CAGKLAGELFF. CDR3 sequence (DNA): TGTGCCGGGAAGTTAGCCGGGGAGCTGTTTTTT.

The J gene is TRBJ2-1, the V gene TRBV30, with TRBD2 matching over 8 bases. Germline V gene data show CDR1 as GTSNPN and CDR2 as SVGIG (reference sequence). V lost 2 bases to trimming and J lost 6 bases; unmatched junction nucleotides: 15. CDR3 size: 17 residues. CDR3 in amino acids: CAWSTSGRGVRGNEQFF. The CDR3 DNA follows: TGTGCCTGGAGTACTAGCGGAAGAGGGGTGCGTGGCAATGAGCAGTTCTTC. Looking up the rest from reference TRBV30 and TRBJ2-1 gives the full variable domain: SQTIHQWPATLVQPVGSPLSLECTVEGTSNPNLYWYRQAAGRGLQLLFYSVGIGQISSEVPQNLSASRPQDRQFILSSKKLLLSDSGFYLCAWSTSGRGVRGNEQFFGPGTRLTVL.

The chain couples TRBV7-2 to TRBJ2-5; possible D gene TRBD1, 7 bases. V lost 1 base and J 5 bases, leaving 14 bases between the germline ends. Germline lookup yields CDR1 SGHTA and CDR2 FQGNSA. The length of the CDR3 is 15 residues. CDR3 protein: CASSLVRGELETQYF. For the CDR3, the DNA is TGTGCCAGCAGCTTAGTCAGGGGGGAGTTGGAGACCCAGTACTTC.

This sequence joins TRBV11-3 and TRBJ2-7; TRBD1 agrees at 9 bases. CDR1 and CDR2 (germline): SGHNT, YENEEA. The CDR3 extends over 14 amino acids. V dropped 5 bases and J dropped 6; count of bases not matched to a gene: 8. CDR3 amino acids: CASSGTGLAGEQYF. CDR3 DNA: TGTGCCAGCAGCGGGACAGGGCTGGCGGGCGAGCAGTACTTC. The whole variable domain, filled in from reference TRBV11-3 and TRBJ2-7, reads EAGVVQSPRYKIIEKKQPVAFWCNPISGHNTLYWYLQNLGQGPELLIRYENEEAVDDSQLPKDRFSAERLKGVDSTLKIQPAELGDSAVYLCASSGTGLAGEQYFGPGTRLTVT.

This chain links TRBV28 with TRBJ2-1; D perhaps matches TRBD1 (6 bases). Trimming shortened V by 5 bases and J by 6 bases, and 14 bases separated the two germline ends. This CDR3 is built from 14 residues. Germline loops: CDR1 MDHEN, CDR2 SYDVKM. CDR3 nucleotide sequence: TGTGCCAGCAGTGCTGGGGGCCTCGTCAATGAGCAGTTCTTC. It specifies CASSAGGLVNEQFF.

This clone came up a few times. J is TRBJ1-2 and V is TRBV28, with TRBD1 identical over 7 bases. CDR3 length: 15 amino acids. Trimming cost V 4 bases and J 1 base; bases outside gene matches: 6. Germline CDR1 reads MDHEN; CDR2 reads SYDVKM. The CDR3 loop reads CASSSQGPRNYGYTF. CDR3 nucleotides: TGTGCCAGCAGTTCACAGGGGCCTCGTAACTATGGCTACACCTTC.